These 10 T cell receptor beta chains share one sample of origin, sequenced in a study of CD8+ T cells in alopecia areata. In each case, RNA was isolated and then reverse transcribed into cDNA as the sequencing template. Here immunoSEQ multiplex PCR was the method, and the copy in TCRdb shows in-frame clones only, minus some. The sample records about 150,000 clones, 45% to 60% being singletons. Sequencing input: CD4+ T cells sorted from blood. The receptors come from a human donor in good health.

V and J are TRBV4-1 and TRBJ2-1; the match to TRBD2 covers 7 bases. Germline V gives CDR1 MGHRA, CDR2 YSYEKL. J gave up 7 bases and V 1 base, and 10 bases lay outside the gene matches. CDR3 length: 16 amino acids. Here the CDR3 DNA reads TGCGCCAGCAGCCAAGTACTAGCGATGGGGGGAAATGAGCAGTTCTTC. Translation gives CASSQVLAMGGNEQFF.

This clone has a handful of counts. This chain connects TRBV7-2 to TRBJ2-3; 14 nucleotides agree with TRBD2. CDR1 is SGHTA, CDR2 FQGNSA, per germline. The CDR3 covers 16 residues. With 5 bases clipped from V and 9 bases from J, the junction kept 10 bases outside the gene matches. The CDR3 spells CASSATGTSGSRTQYF. The CDR3 bases are TGTGCCAGCAGCGCTACCGGGACTAGCGGGAGTCGGACGCAGTATTTT.

This clone was found a few times. V is TRBV29-1 and J is TRBJ2-5; D unresolved. With 4 bases removed from V and 3 bases from J, the gap between germline ends came to 12 bases. Germline V gene lookup returns CDR1 SQVTM and CDR2 ANQGSEA. CDR3 length: 13 residues. The CDR3 loop is CSVAHTVKETQYF. Written as DNA, the CDR3 is TGCAGCGTTGCTCATACAGTAAAAGAGACCCAGTACTTC. Using reference TRBV29-1 and TRBJ2-5 for the parts outside the CDR3, the full variable domain is SAVISQKPSRDICQRGTSLTIQCQVDSQVTMMFWYRQQPGQSLTLIATANQGSEATYESGFVIDKFPISRPNLTFSTLTVSNMSPEDSSIYLCSVAHTVKETQYFGPGTRLLVL.

The chain links TRBV5-1 to TRBJ2-1; D not certain. Trimming left V 0 bases short and J 9 bases short, with 13 bases between. Germline V CDR1 and CDR2: SGHRS, YFSETQ. The CDR3 is made up of 14 amino acids. The CDR3 here is CASSLAPSYGEQFF. The CDR3 DNA reads as TGCGCCAGCAGCTTGGCCCCCAGTTATGGTGAGCAGTTCTTC.

This clone was seen a handful of times. This sequence joins TRBV7-2 and TRBJ2-5; 7 bases are shared with TRBD1. This CDR3 has 13 amino acids. V lost 5 bases and J lost 6; bases outside the gene matches: 6. The germline CDR1 and CDR2 sequences are SGHTA and FQGNSA. The CDR3 protein is CASSTRQGKTQYF. The CDR3 DNA follows: TGTGCCAGCAGCACCAGACAGGGAAAGACCCAGTACTTC. The full variable domain, completed using reference TRBV7-2 and TRBJ2-5, is GAGVSQSPSNKVTEKGKDVELRCDPISGHTALYWYRQSLGQGLEFLIYFQGNSAPDKSGLPSDRFSAERTGGSVSTLTIQRTQQEDSAVYLCASSTRQGKTQYFGPGTRLLVL.

The chain joins TRBV6-6 to TRBJ2-6, with D perhaps TRBD1 or TRBD2 (5 bases each). The V end was cut by 5 bases, the J end by 0 bases, with 8 bases between. Per the germline V gene, CDR1 is MNHNY and CDR2 is SVGAGI (reference sequence). This CDR3 has 15 residues. The CDR3 DNA reads TGTGCCAGCAGTGCAGGGACCTCTGGGGCCAACGTCCTGACTTTC. Its translation: CASSAGTSGANVLTF.

The rearrangement uses TRBV19 and TRBJ1-2, with D possibly matching TRBD1 (6 bases). The V and J ends lost 6 bases and 4 bases respectively, with 12 bases between them. The CDR3 has 13 residues. Germline loops: CDR1 LNHDA, CDR2 SQIVND (reference sequence). CDR3: CASSRGQSYGYTF. The CDR3 coding sequence is TGTGCCAGTAGCAGGGGACAAAGCTATGGCTACACCTTC.

The V call is TRBV29-1, the J call TRBJ2-5; the D gene could be TRBD1 or TRBD2 (5 bases each). Matching the DNA end better, TRBJ2-7 makes the J call doubtful. CDR3 length: 12 residues. CDR1 is SQVTM, CDR2 ANQGSEA, per germline. CDR3 DNA sequence: TGCAGCGTCAGGGACCAGCCCTACGAGCAGTACTTC. The encoded protein is CSVRDQPYEQYF.

This clone occurred a few times. The chain combines TRBV29-1 with TRBJ1-2; 9 bases are a match to TRBD1. The CDR3 length is 14 residues. Germline CDR1 SQVTM, CDR2 ANQGSEA. V lost 4 bases, J lost 3 bases, and 6 bases stayed unmatched. The CDR3 nucleotides are TGCAGCGTTGCGGGGGGACAGGGAGACTATGGCTACACCTTC. It codes for CSVAGGQGDYGYTF.

V and J are TRBV30 and TRBJ2-7, with D maybe TRBD1 (5 bases). Trimming left V 5 bases short and J 1 base short, with 9 bases between. This CDR3 has 12 residues. Germline CDR1 is GTSNPN and CDR2 is SVGIG (reference sequence). The DNA of the CDR3 is TGTGCCTGGGGGGCAAATTCCTACGAGCAGTACTTC. Translated: CAWGANSYEQYF.